There are a few counts of the clone carrying this T cell receptor beta chain. A sample-barcoded 5' primer and a J-beta primer mix were used in a second PCR of about 7 to 12 cycles. TCRdb fed the 5' RACE reads into MiXCR, producing one record per CDR3 protein. The sample comprises about 780,000 distinct CDR3 sequences, about half of which are singletons, and roughly 18% rests with the top ten. This sample is part of a study of blood T cells in healthy people across ages. This CDR3 region has 14 residues. Germline-derived CDR1 and CDR2 are MDHEN and SYDVKM. V lost 4 bases and J 7 bases, leaving 11 bases between the germline ends.

The TCR comes from an elderly man in good health. The sequenced sample was blood. The chain links TRBV28 to TRBJ1-6; D is unclear. CDR3 sequence reads: CASSSTRPNSPLHF. DNA of the CDR3: TGTGCCAGCAGTTCAACCCGACCCAATTCACCCCTCCACTTT.